These 5 T cell receptor beta chains share one sample of origin, sequenced in a study of T-cell memory formation after mild COVID-19. TCRdb fed the 5' RACE reads into MiXCR, producing one record per CDR3 protein. The sample holds fewer than 550,000 distinct CDR3 sequences, around 18% seen once. Sequenced sample: PBMCs or a T cell subset sorted from them (not recorded which). These receptor sequences come from an adult woman who had mild COVID-19 (a few samples of this study predate the infection). Cell type and time point are not known.

The chain has TRBV6-5 and TRBJ2-7; D is perhaps TRBD1 or TRBD2 (6 bases each). The CDR3 sequence is 15 residues long. The germline V gene encodes CDR1 MNHEY and CDR2 SVGAGI. V was trimmed by 2 bases and J by 0 bases, leaving 11 bases between them. The CDR3 loop reads CASSYGGPASYEQYF. The DNA of the CDR3 is TGTGCCAGCAGTTACGGGGGGCCGGCCTCCTACGAGCAGTACTTC.

The rearrangement links TRBV12-3 or TRBV12-4 to TRBJ2-1; tentative D call: TRBD2 (6 bases). This CDR3 is 13 amino acids long. V dropped 4 bases and J dropped 12 bases, with 16 bases sitting between them. DNA for the CDR3: TGTGCCAGCAGTTCACAGAACCGGGACTGGCAGTTCTTC. This codes for CASSSQNRDWQFF.

This clonotype was picked up a small number of times. This chain joins TRBV5-1 and TRBJ2-5, with a weak D call TRBD1 (6 bases). The CDR3 is 15 residues long. Germline V CDR1 and CDR2: SGHRS, YFSETQ. The V end was cut by 2 bases, the J end by 0 bases, with 11 bases between. The CDR3 sequence: CASSLQGLYQETQYF. The CDR3 nucleotides are TGCGCCAGCAGCTTACAGGGCCTGTACCAAGAGACCCAGTACTTC. The full variable domain, rest sourced from reference TRBV5-1 and TRBJ2-5, is KAGVTQTPRYLIKTRGQQVTLSCSPISGHRSVSWYQQTPGQGLQFLFEYFSETQRNKGNFPGRFSGRQFSNSRSEMNVSTLELGDSALYLCASSLQGLYQETQYFGPGTRLLVL.

The chain links TRBV5-5 to TRBJ2-7, with 9 bases lining up with TRBD1. The CDR3 is 15 residues long. Germline CDR1 is SGHKS and CDR2 is YYEKEE (reference sequence). With V trimmed by 4 bases and J by 4 bases, 9 bases remained unmatched. The DNA of the CDR3 is TGTGCCAGCAGCCCGGGACAGGGTAGGAATTACGAGCAGTACTTC. This codes for CASSPGQGRNYEQYF.

The rearrangement links TRBV7-2 to TRBJ1-1, with D unresolved. Germline V gene data show CDR1 as SGHTA and CDR2 as FQGNSA. V was pared by 1 base and J by 4 bases, with 10 bases between. This CDR3 is built from 14 residues. CDR3 nucleotides: TGTGCCAGCAGCTTAGTAAAGTTGGCCACTGAAGCTTTCTTT. Its translation is CASSLVKLATEAFF.